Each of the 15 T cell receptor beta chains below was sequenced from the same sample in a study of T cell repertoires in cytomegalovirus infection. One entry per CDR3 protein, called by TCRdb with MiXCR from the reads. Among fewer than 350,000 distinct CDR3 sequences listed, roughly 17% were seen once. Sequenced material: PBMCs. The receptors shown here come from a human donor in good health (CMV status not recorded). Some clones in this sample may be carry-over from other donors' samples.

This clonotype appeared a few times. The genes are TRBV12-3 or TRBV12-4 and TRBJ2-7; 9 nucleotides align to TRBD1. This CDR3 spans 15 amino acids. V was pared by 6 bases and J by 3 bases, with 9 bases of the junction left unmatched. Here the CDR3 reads CASSRSRDRVYEQYF. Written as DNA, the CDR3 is TGTGCCAGCAGCAGAAGCCGGGACAGGGTCTACGAGCAGTACTTC.

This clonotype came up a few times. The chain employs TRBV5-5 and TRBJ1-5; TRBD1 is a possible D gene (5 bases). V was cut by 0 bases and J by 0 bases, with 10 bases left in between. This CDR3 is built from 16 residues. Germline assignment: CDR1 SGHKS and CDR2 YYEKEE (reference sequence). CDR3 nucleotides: TGTGCCAGCAGCTTGGGGGCGACAGTTAGCAATCAGCCCCAGCATTTT. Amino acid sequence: CASSLGATVSNQPQHF.

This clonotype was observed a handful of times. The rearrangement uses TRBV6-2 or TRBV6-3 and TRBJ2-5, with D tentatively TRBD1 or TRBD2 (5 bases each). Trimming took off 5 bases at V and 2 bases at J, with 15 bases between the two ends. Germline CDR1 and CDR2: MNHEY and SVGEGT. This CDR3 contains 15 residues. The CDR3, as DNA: TGTGCCAGCAGTGGCCGGGACGGCCTACAAGAGACCCAGTACTTC. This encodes CASSGRDGLQETQYF.

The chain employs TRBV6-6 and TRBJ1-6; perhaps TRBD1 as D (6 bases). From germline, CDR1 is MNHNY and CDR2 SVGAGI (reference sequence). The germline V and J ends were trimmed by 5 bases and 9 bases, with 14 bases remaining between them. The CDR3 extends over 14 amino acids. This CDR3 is CASSLDRVLSPLHF. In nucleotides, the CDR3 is TGTGCCAGCAGTCTGGACAGAGTACTTTCACCCCTCCACTTT.

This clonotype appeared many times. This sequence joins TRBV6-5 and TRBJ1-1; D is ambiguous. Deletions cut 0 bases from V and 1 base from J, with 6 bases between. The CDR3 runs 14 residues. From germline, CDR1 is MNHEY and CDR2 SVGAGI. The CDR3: CASSYSAKNTEAFF. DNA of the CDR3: TGTGCCAGCAGTTACTCGGCAAAGAACACTGAAGCTTTCTTT.

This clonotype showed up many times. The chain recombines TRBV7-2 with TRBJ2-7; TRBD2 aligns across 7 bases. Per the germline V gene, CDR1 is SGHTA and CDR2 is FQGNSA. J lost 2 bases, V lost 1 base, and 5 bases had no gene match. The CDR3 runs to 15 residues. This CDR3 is CASSLVAGDTYEQYF. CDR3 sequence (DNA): TGTGCCAGCAGCTTAGTAGCGGGCGATACCTACGAGCAGTACTTC.

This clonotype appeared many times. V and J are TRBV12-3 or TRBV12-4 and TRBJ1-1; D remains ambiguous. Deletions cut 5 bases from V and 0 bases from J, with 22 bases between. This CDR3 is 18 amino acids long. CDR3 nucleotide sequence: TGTGCCAGCAGTCTCGGCCTCCCAGTCGGGAGGATGAACACTGAAGCTTTCTTT. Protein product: CASSLGLPVGRMNTEAFF.

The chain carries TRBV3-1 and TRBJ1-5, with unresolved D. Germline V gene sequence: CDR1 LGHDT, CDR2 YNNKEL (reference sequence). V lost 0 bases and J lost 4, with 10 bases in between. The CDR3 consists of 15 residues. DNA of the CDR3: TGTGCCAGCAGCCAAGATACAACAGAAAATCAGCCCCAGCATTTT. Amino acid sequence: CASSQDTTENQPQHF. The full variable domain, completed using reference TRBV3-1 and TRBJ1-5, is DTAVSQTPKYLVTQMGNDKSIKCEQNLGHDTMYWYKQDSKKFLKIMFSYNNKELIINETVPNRFSPKSPDKAHLNLHINSLELGDSAVYFCASSQDTTENQPQHFGDGTRLSIL.

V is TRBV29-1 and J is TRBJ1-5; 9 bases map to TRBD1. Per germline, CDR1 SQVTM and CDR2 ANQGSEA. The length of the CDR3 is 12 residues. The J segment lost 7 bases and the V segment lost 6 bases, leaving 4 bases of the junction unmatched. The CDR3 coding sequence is TGCAGCGTCGCGGGACAGGGCCAGCCCCAGCATTTT. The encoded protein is CSVAGQGQPQHF.

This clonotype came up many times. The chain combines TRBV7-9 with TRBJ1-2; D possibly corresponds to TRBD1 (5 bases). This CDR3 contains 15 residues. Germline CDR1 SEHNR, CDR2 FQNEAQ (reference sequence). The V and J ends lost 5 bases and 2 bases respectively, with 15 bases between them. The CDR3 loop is CASSPSGGGNYGYTF. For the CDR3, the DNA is TGTGCCAGCAGCCCATCGGGTGGGGGAAACTATGGCTACACCTTC.

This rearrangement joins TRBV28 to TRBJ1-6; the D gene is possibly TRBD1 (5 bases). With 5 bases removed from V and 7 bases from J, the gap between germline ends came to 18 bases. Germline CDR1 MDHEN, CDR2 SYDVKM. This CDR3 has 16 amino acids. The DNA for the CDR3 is TGTGCCAGCAGTCCACGGGGACCCAGGTGGAATTCACCCCTCCACTTT. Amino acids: CASSPRGPRWNSPLHF.

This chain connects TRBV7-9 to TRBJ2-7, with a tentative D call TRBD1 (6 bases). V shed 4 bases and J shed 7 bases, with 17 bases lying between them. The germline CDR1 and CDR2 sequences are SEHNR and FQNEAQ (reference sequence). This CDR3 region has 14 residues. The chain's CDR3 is CASSSELGATEQYF. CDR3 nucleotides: TGTGCCAGCAGCTCGGAGTTGGGGGCCACGGAGCAGTACTTC. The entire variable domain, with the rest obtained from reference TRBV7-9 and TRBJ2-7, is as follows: DTGVSQNPRHKITKRGQNVTFRCDPISEHNRLYWYRQTLGQGPEFLTYFQNEAQLEKSRLLSDRFSAERPKGSFSTLEIQRTEQGDSAMYLCASSSELGATEQYFGPGTRLTVT.

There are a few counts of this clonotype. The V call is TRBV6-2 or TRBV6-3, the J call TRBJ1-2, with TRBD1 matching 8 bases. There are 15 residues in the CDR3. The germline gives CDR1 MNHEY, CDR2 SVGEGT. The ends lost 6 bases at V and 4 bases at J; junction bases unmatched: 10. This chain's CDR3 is CASSSDRGRIYGYTF. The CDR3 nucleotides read TGTGCCAGCAGCTCAGACAGGGGAAGGATCTATGGCTACACCTTC.

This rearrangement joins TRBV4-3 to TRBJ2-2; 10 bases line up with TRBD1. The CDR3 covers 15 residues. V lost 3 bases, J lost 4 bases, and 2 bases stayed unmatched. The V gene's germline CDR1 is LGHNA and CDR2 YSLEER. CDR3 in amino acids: CASSHGQGGTGELFF. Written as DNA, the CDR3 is TGCGCCAGCAGCCACGGACAGGGGGGCACCGGGGAGCTGTTTTTT.

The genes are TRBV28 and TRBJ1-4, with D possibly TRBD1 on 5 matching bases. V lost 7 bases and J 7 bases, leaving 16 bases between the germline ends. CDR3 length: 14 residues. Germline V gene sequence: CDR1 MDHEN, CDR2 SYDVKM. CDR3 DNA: TGTGCCAGCACCACCGAAGGGGCAGTTGAAAAACTGTTTTTT. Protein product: CASTTEGAVEKLFF.